The 23 T cell receptor beta chains below come from one sample, sequenced in a study of T-cell memory formation after mild COVID-19 (dated by TCRdb to the early 2020s). Libraries came from 5' RACE. The run used an Illumina NovaSeq 6000. TCRdb reanalyzed the raw reads on its own, using fastp at Q25 for trimming and MiXCR for clone calling, and kept in-frame beta chains. Here each entry gathers all rows of one CDR3 protein and keeps the most common genes and DNA. Recorded for this sample are approximately 250,000 distinct CDR3 sequences; around 17% of them occurred a single time. Roughly a fifth of the sample is held by the ten biggest clonotypes. The sample consisted of PBMCs or a T cell subset sorted from them (not recorded which). The receptor set was obtained from a man between 18 and 35 years old who had mild COVID-19 (a few samples of this study predate the infection). The sample titles of this study are shuffled in the database, so cell type and time point are left out; the donor was told from shared clones.

This clonotype was observed a handful of times. The chain couples TRBV7-9 to TRBJ2-7; D remains unclear. The CDR3 has 12 amino acids. CDR1 SEHNR and CDR2 FQNEAQ come from the germline V gene (reference sequence). V gave up 5 bases and J gave up 1 base, with 6 bases separating them. As DNA, the CDR3 is TGTGCCAGCAGCGTAGGGTCCTACGAGCAGTACGTC. Translating gives CASSVGSYEQYV.

The CDR3 reads CASTRQVLYEQYF. In nucleotides, the CDR3 is TGTGCCAGCACGCGGCAGGTTCTGTACGAGCAGTACTTC. The V call is TRBV28, the J call TRBJ2-7, with D unclear. Germline V CDR1 and CDR2: MDHEN, SYDVKM. This CDR3 has 13 residues. The V end lost 7 bases, the J end lost 4 bases, and 14 bases lay between the germline ends.

A remark on this clonotype: The junction does not match germline at one end; this may be a read error. This chain joins TRBV3-1 and TRBJ2-1, with D hard to call. This CDR3 spans 14 amino acids. Looked up from germline, CDR1 is LGHDT and CDR2 is YNNKEL (reference sequence). The DNA of the CDR3 is TGTGCCAGCAGCACCCACAGTTTACCGGCCCCGTTGGACTTC. Translation: CASSTHSLPAPLDF.

The chain's CDR3 is CASSPQGQGYGYV. CDR3 nucleotide sequence: TGCGCCAGCAGCCCCCAGGGACAGGGGTACGGGTACGTC. The chain links TRBV5-1 to TRBJ2-7, with TRBD1 matching 10 bases. There are 13 residues in the CDR3. Trimming took 4 bases from V and 12 from J; bases not matched to a gene: 10. Germline V gene lookup returns CDR1 SGHRS and CDR2 YFSETQ.

The chain recombines TRBV6-2 or TRBV6-3 with TRBJ1-5; D unresolved. Deletions cut 7 bases from V and 7 bases from J, with 17 bases between. Germline V CDR1 and CDR2: MNHEY, SVGEGT. CDR3 size: 14 residues. The CDR3 region is CASTKDALFQPQHF. The CDR3 DNA reads as TGTGCCAGCACTAAGGACGCTCTTTTCCAGCCCCAGCATTTT.

In this sample, this clonotype turned up a few times. V gene TRBV11-2 combines with J gene TRBJ2-2, with D unresolved. Between the trimmed V and J ends, which lost 3 bases and 2 bases, there was a span of 10 bases. From germline, CDR1 is SGHAT and CDR2 FQNNGV. This CDR3 has 15 amino acids. The CDR3 reads CASSFGFLNTGELFF. The CDR3 DNA sequence: TGTGCCAGCAGCTTCGGCTTTTTAAACACCGGGGAGCTGTTTTTT.

This chain connects TRBV5-1 to TRBJ1-1; D not certain. CDR1 and CDR2 (germline): SGHRS, YFSETQ. The length of the CDR3 is 14 residues. Trimming cost V 4 bases and J 0 bases, with 10 bases left between them. CDR3 DNA sequence: TGCGCCAGCAGCCCAGCGGGGATGAACACTGAAGCTTTCTTT. It translates to CASSPAGMNTEAFF.

This clonotype showed up just a few times. The rearrangement uses TRBV7-6 and TRBJ2-5, with TRBD2 matching over 8 bases. Trimming took 3 bases from V and 1 from J; bases not matched to a gene: 4. In germline, CDR1 is SGHVS, CDR2 FNYEAQ. The CDR3 covers 15 residues. For the CDR3, the DNA is TGTGCCAGCAGCTTTAGCGGGGCGATCCAAGAGACCCAGTACTTC. Encoded protein: CASSFSGAIQETQYF. The full variable domain, rest sourced from reference TRBV7-6 and TRBJ2-5, is GAGVSQSPRYKVTKRGQDVALRCDPISGHVSLYWYRQALGQGPEFLTYFNYEAQQDKSGLPNDRFSAERPEGSISTLTIQRTEQRDSAMYRCASSFSGAIQETQYFGPGTRLLVL.

Only a few counts were recorded for this clonotype. The V and J genes are TRBV20-1 and TRBJ2-7; unclear D gene. Deletions cut 3 bases from V and 4 bases from J, with 13 bases between. In germline, CDR1 is DFQATT, CDR2 SNEGSKA (reference sequence). CDR3 length: 13 amino acids. CDR3 protein: CSASAERRYEQYF. The CDR3 coding sequence is TGCAGTGCTAGTGCAGAGAGAAGGTACGAGCAGTACTTC.

The V and J genes are TRBV2 and TRBJ1-6; D is unclear. The CDR3 contains 14 residues. V lost 6 bases and J lost 9, with 15 bases in between. The germline gives CDR1 SNHLY, CDR2 FYNNEI. The CDR3 is CASSRLGWVSPLHF. CDR3 sequence (DNA): TGTGCCAGCAGCCGACTTGGGTGGGTTTCACCCCTCCACTTT.

This CDR3 reads CASSFGSTYEQYF. The CDR3 nucleotides are TGTGCCAGCAGCTTCGGCAGCACCTACGAGCAGTACTTC. The chain couples TRBV7-6 to TRBJ2-7; D gene ambiguous. The germline V gene has CDR1 SGHVS and CDR2 FNYEAQ. This CDR3 comprises 13 residues. With 3 bases removed from V and 2 bases from J, the gap between germline ends came to 8 bases.

This clonotype was detected many times. V is TRBV5-1 and J is TRBJ1-1; D not certain. The germline V gene has CDR1 SGHRS and CDR2 YFSETQ. Trimming stripped 0 bases from V and 10 bases from J, with 10 bases between. CDR3 length: 12 residues. As DNA, the CDR3 is TGCGCCAGCAGCTTGGGAACATTAGGAGCTTTCTTT. Amino acids: CASSLGTLGAFF.

There are a few counts of this clonotype. The genes are TRBV29-1 and TRBJ2-1; D is undetermined. Germline lookup yields CDR1 SQVTM and CDR2 ANQGSEA. This CDR3 is built from 15 residues. V lost 3 bases to trimming and J lost 0 bases, with 12 bases between them. The chain's CDR3 is CSVESRSSSYNEQFF. CDR3 nucleotide sequence: TGCAGCGTTGAGTCGCGGTCAAGCTCCTACAATGAGCAGTTCTTC.

The J gene is TRBJ1-5, the V gene TRBV5-6; tentative D call: TRBD1 (5 bases). Between the trimmed V and J ends, which lost 4 bases and 3 bases, there was a span of 8 bases. The germline V gene encodes CDR1 SGHDT and CDR2 YYEEEE. CDR3 length: 13 amino acids. The CDR3 reads CASSPGVNQPQHF. In nucleotides, the CDR3 is TGTGCCAGCAGCCCGGGGGTCAATCAGCCCCAGCATTTT.

The chain recombines TRBV12-5 with TRBJ2-2; 9 bases align to TRBD1. Losses at the gene ends were 6 bases for V and 5 bases for J; bases not matched to a gene: 13. CDR3 size: 17 residues. CDR1 and CDR2 (germline): LGHNT, FRNRAP. The CDR3 DNA reads TGTGCTAGTGGATTACCTCCGGGACAGGGCTGGACCGGGGAGCTGTTTTTT. Protein product: CASGLPPGQGWTGELFF.

There are a few counts of this clonotype. The chain recombines TRBV20-1 with TRBJ2-3; D gene ambiguous. V gave up 1 base and J gave up 3 bases, with 2 bases separating them. Germline loops: CDR1 DFQATT, CDR2 SNEGSKA (reference sequence). The CDR3 spans 11 residues. This CDR3 is CSARATDTQYF. The CDR3 DNA reads as TGCAGTGCTAGAGCTACAGATACGCAGTATTTT.

The chain is built from TRBV7-2 and TRBJ1-1; 7 positions match TRBD1. J was trimmed by 1 base and V by 5 bases; bases with no gene match: 7. The CDR3 is made up of 15 amino acids. Germline values: CDR1 SGHTA, CDR2 FQGNSA. The CDR3 nucleotides are TGTGCCAGCAGCCTGCAGGGGGGGACGAACACTGAAGCTTTCTTT. Its translation is CASSLQGGTNTEAFF.

This clonotype has a handful of counts. The CDR3 here is CASSSRNQPQHF. The CDR3 nucleotides are TGTGCCAGCAGCTCTAGGAATCAGCCCCAGCATTTT. The rearrangement uses TRBV13 and TRBJ1-5; D ambiguous. The CDR3 runs to 12 residues. Trimming removed 4 bases at V and 4 bases at J, with 5 bases between. CDR1 and CDR2 from the germline V gene are PRHDT and FYEKMQ (reference sequence).

This clonotype was recorded a few times. CDR3 sequence: CASSYTGSPNQPQHF. The CDR3 region has the DNA TGTGCCAGCAGTTACACGGGCAGTCCCAATCAGCCCCAGCATTTT. V gene TRBV6-2 or TRBV6-3 combines with J gene TRBJ1-5, with D uncertain. The germline gives CDR1 MNHEY, CDR2 SVGEGT. The CDR3 loop spans 15 amino acids. V was cut by 2 bases and J by 3 bases, with 11 bases left in between.

This clonotype has just a few counts. One junction end disagrees with the germline gene, perhaps due to a read error. The rearrangement joins TRBV6-6 to TRBJ1-1; no clear D gene. CDR1 and CDR2 (germline): MNHNY, SVGAGI (reference sequence). The length of the CDR3 is 13 residues. The CDR3 is CASSYERNNEAFF. The CDR3 bases are TGTGCCAGCAGTTACGAGAGGAACAATGAAGCTTTCTTT.

This clonotype was detected a few times. V usage is TRBV6-5 and J usage is TRBJ2-7; D assignment may be TRBD1 or TRBD2 (5 bases each). The germline V gene encodes CDR1 MNHEY and CDR2 SVGAGI. V was pared by 6 bases and J by 0 bases, with 15 bases between. The CDR3 has 15 residues. The CDR3 nucleotides read TGTGCCAGCAGCCCAACCGGGACGCACTCCTACGAGCAGTACTTC. Its translation: CASSPTGTHSYEQYF.

There are a few counts of this clonotype. This rearrangement joins TRBV5-1 to TRBJ2-3; D remains unclear. Germline assignment: CDR1 SGHRS and CDR2 YFSETQ. The CDR3 length is 14 residues. Trimming cost V 0 bases and J 4 bases, with 9 bases left between them. The DNA of the CDR3 is TGCGCCAGCAGCTTGGTTGGTTTTGCAGATACGCAGTATTTT. It is translated as CASSLVGFADTQYF.

Only a few counts were recorded for this clonotype. Here the CDR3 reads CASSLGQGLETDTQYF. The CDR3 DNA is TGTGCCAGCAGTTTGGGTCAAGGACTAGAAACAGATACGCAGTATTTT. V is TRBV12-3 or TRBV12-4 and J is TRBJ2-3; 7 bases match TRBD2. The trim removed 3 bases at V and 3 bases at J, leaving 9 bases unmatched. This CDR3 comprises 16 residues.